Shown below are 3 T cell receptor beta chains from a single sample sequenced in a study of T cell responses to AZD1222 COVID-19 vaccine. Method: immunoSEQ multiplex PCR; TCRdb's copy keeps in-frame clones and lacks some. The table has about 120,000 clones, more than 85% seen once. Source: peripheral blood, taken on day 0 of AZD1222 vaccination. Receptors were obtained from an adult in good health.

This clone occurred once. Written as DNA, the CDR3 is TGTGCCAGCAGCCCAGGGGGGGAGTGGACAGATACGCAGTATTTT. Its protein is CASSPGGEWTDTQYF. The chain combines TRBV11-1 with TRBJ2-3; D may correspond to TRBD1 or TRBD2 (7 bases each). This CDR3 has 15 amino acids. V lost 5 bases to trimming and J lost 3 bases, with 15 bases between them. CDR1 and CDR2 (germline): SGHAT, FQDESV (reference sequence).

The chain carries TRBV2 and TRBJ1-1; TRBD1 aligns across 9 bases. Per germline, CDR1 SNHLY and CDR2 FYNNEI. J lost 4 bases, V lost 7 bases, and 7 bases had no gene match. CDR3 size: 14 residues. CDR3: CASISGTGPTEAFF. The CDR3 DNA reads TGTGCCAGCATTTCCGGGACAGGGCCCACTGAAGCTTTCTTT.

The J gene is TRBJ1-2, the V gene TRBV19, with D hard to call. Germline assignment: CDR1 LNHDA and CDR2 SQIVND (reference sequence). Trimming stripped 3 bases from V and 4 bases from J, with 6 bases between. This CDR3 is 12 amino acids long. The CDR3 spells CASSISVYGYTF. The CDR3, as DNA: TGTGCCAGTAGTATTTCGGTCTATGGCTACACCTTC. Looking up the rest from reference TRBV19 and TRBJ1-2 gives the full variable domain: DGGITQSPKYLFRKEGQNVTLSCEQNLNHDAMYWYRQDPGQGLRLIYYSQIVNDFQKGDIAEGYSVSREKKESFPLTVTSAQKNPTAFYLCASSISVYGYTFGSGTRLTVV.